These 32 T cell receptor beta chains originate from one sample sequenced in a study of blood T cell repertoires in COVID-19. Sequencing was performed with immunoSEQ multiplex PCR; in TCRdb, only in-frame clones are kept and a portion is missing. This table has tens of thousands of clones, roughly 82% appearing once. Sequencing was performed on peripheral blood. All receptors come from a human donor in a cohort sampled during active COVID-19.

In regard to this clone: The same CDR3 is also encoded by other DNA sequences in this sample. CDR3 DNA: TGTGCCAGCAGTCGCGGGGGGCCGCAAGAGACCCAGTACTTC. This translates into CASSRGGPQETQYF. The J gene is TRBJ2-5, the V gene TRBV6-5; TRBD2 matches at 8 bases. This CDR3 comprises 14 residues. CDR1 is MNHEY, CDR2 SVGAGI, per germline. J gave up 2 bases and V 5 bases, and 4 bases lay outside the gene matches.

The chain has TRBV7-9 and TRBJ2-1, with a tentative D call TRBD1 (5 bases). The CDR3 is 14 amino acids. Germline values: CDR1 SEHNR, CDR2 FQNEAQ (reference sequence). Trimming pared 1 base from V and 5 bases from J, leaving 9 bases between. The CDR3 here is CASSLGGRHNEQFF. CDR3 DNA: TGTGCCAGCAGCTTAGGGGGCAGACACAATGAGCAGTTCTTC.

The gene calls are TRBV10-3 and TRBJ2-5, with TRBD2 matching over 13 bases. This CDR3 has 16 residues. V trimming: 6 bases; J trimming: 4 bases; junction bases outside the gene matches: 8. CDR1 and CDR2 from the germline V gene are ENHRY and SYGVKD. The CDR3 bases are TGTGCCATCAGCCCCGGGACTAGCGGGAATGGAGAGACCCAGTACTTC. As protein: CAISPGTSGNGETQYF.

V usage is TRBV10-3 and J usage is TRBJ2-5, with 8 bases matching TRBD1. This CDR3 region has 15 residues. Germline CDR1 is ENHRY and CDR2 is SYGVKD. The V and J ends lost 10 bases and 1 base, in that order; junction bases with no gene match: 11. Written as DNA, the CDR3 is TGTGCCACCACCCCGGGACAGGACGTCCAAGAGACCCAGTACTTC. Protein product: CATTPGQDVQETQYF.

The chain combines TRBV5-6 with TRBJ2-3, with 8 positions matching TRBD2. The CDR3 has 17 amino acids. The germline CDR1 and CDR2 sequences are SGHDT and YYEEEE. Trimming at V came to 2 bases and at J to 0 bases, leaving 8 bases not matched to a gene. The CDR3, as DNA: TGTGCCAGCAGCTTCTGGCTAGCGGGCACTAGCACAGATACGCAGTATTTT. Protein product: CASSFWLAGTSTDTQYF. The complete variable domain, with remaining parts taken from reference TRBV5-6 and TRBJ2-3, reads DAGVTQSPTHLIKTRGQQVTLRCSPKSGHDTVSWYQQALGQGPQFIFQYYEEEERQRGNFPDRFSGHQFPNYSSELNVNALLLGDSALYLCASSFWLAGTSTDTQYFGPGTRLTVL.

V and J are TRBV28 and TRBJ1-4; a weak D match, TRBD1 (6 bases). From germline, CDR1 is MDHEN and CDR2 SYDVKM. CDR3 length: 13 residues. Between the trimmed V and J ends, which lost 4 bases and 8 bases, there was a span of 11 bases. The CDR3 here is CASSYQTGEKLFF. CDR3 nucleotides: TGTGCCAGCAGTTATCAGACAGGAGAAAAACTGTTTTTT.

The chain is built from TRBV30 and TRBJ2-3; D is possibly TRBD2 (7 bases). Trimming took 0 bases from V and 2 from J, leaving 12 bases between them. CDR3 length equals 15 residues. Germline V CDR1 and CDR2: GTSNPN, SVGIG (reference sequence). DNA for the CDR3: TGTGCCTGGAGTGTCCCCCGGGGGGCCACAGATACGCAGTATTTT. Its protein product is CAWSVPRGATDTQYF. Variable domain in full (rest from reference TRBV30 and TRBJ2-3): SQTIHQWPATLVQPVGSPLSLECTVEGTSNPNLYWYRQAAGRGLQLLFYSVGIGQISSEVPQNLSASRPQDRQFILSSKKLLLSDSGFYLCAWSVPRGATDTQYFGPGTRLTVL.

In its sample, this clone was seen a few times. The chain joins TRBV6-5 to TRBJ2-1; D remains ambiguous. CDR1 is MNHEY and CDR2 is SVGAGI in the germline V gene. V was shortened by 2 bases and J by 3 bases, with 8 bases between the two germline ends. The CDR3 totals 14 residues. CDR3 bases: TGTGCCAGCAGTTACCGGGTGGGCTACAATGAGCAGTTCTTC. Encoded protein: CASSYRVGYNEQFF.

This CDR3 is CAWSVRSNEQFF. CDR3 sequence (DNA): TGTGCCTGGAGTGTACGGTCGAATGAGCAGTTCTTC. The V call is TRBV30, the J call TRBJ2-1; D gene ambiguous. The CDR3 has 12 amino acids. The V gene lost 0 bases and the J gene lost 7 bases, with 7 bases spanning the gap. From germline, CDR1 is GTSNPN and CDR2 SVGIG (reference sequence).

The chain couples TRBV2 to TRBJ1-1; TRBD1 matches 10 bases. The CDR3 has 14 residues. Germline V lookup: CDR1 SNHLY, CDR2 FYNNEI. V lost 7 bases, J lost 5 bases, and 7 bases stayed unmatched. The DNA of the CDR3 is TGTGCCAGCAACCCGGACAGGGGGGGAACTGAAGCTTTCTTT. This translates into CASNPDRGGTEAFF. Supplemented by reference TRBV2 and TRBJ1-1, the full variable domain reads EPEVTQTPSHQVTQMGQEVILRCVPISNHLYFYWYRQILGQKVEFLVSFYNNEISEKSEIFDDQFSVERPDGSNFTLKIRSTKLEDSAMYFCASNPDRGGTEAFFGQGTRLTVV.

The chain has TRBV2 and TRBJ2-1, with 9 bases aligning to TRBD1. This CDR3 has 16 residues. V lost 6 bases to trimming and J lost 8 bases; unmatched junction nucleotides: 14. CDR1 and CDR2 (germline): SNHLY, FYNNEI. For the CDR3, the DNA is TGTGCCAGCAGAAAAAATGCCGGGACAGGGACGGATGAGCAGTTCTTC. This sequence encodes CASRKNAGTGTDEQFF.

V gene TRBV5-1 combines with J gene TRBJ2-5; D perhaps matches TRBD1 (6 bases). Germline CDR1 SGHRS, CDR2 YFSETQ. The CDR3 length is 14 residues. V gave up 2 bases and J gave up 5 bases, with 13 bases separating them. CDR3 DNA: TGCGCCAGCAGCTTCCAGGGGCGGCCCGAGACCCAGTACTTC. As protein: CASSFQGRPETQYF.

This clone was counted between two and nine times. V is TRBV18 and J is TRBJ1-6, with 10 bases that match TRBD1. CDR1 is KGHSH and CDR2 is LQKENI in the germline V gene. This CDR3 comprises 16 residues. V lost 4 bases and J lost 9; bases outside the gene matches: 9. This chain's CDR3 is CASSLTRDRGGSPLHF. In nucleotides, the CDR3 is TGTGCCAGCTCACTAACCCGGGACAGGGGTGGTTCACCCCTCCACTTT.

This chain connects TRBV2 to TRBJ2-2, with D uncertain. Trimming shortened V by 7 bases and J by 3 bases, and 12 bases separated the two germline ends. The CDR3 is 14 residues long. Germline CDR1 and CDR2: SNHLY and FYNNEI. CDR3 nucleotide sequence: TGTGCCAGCACCATTCGGAGAGACACCGGGGAGCTGTTTTTT. It yields the protein CASTIRRDTGELFF.

The sample holds a few counts of this clone. The CDR3, as DNA: TGCGCCAGCAGCGGAGGGACAGGGCAAGATACGCAGTATTTT. It translates to CASSGGTGQDTQYF. The V gene is TRBV5-1, the J gene TRBJ2-3; 9 bases match TRBD1. CDR1 is SGHRS and CDR2 is YFSETQ in the germline V gene. V gave up 4 bases and J gave up 5 bases; unmatched junction bases: 5. The CDR3 spans 14 residues. Full variable domain (missing parts from reference TRBV5-1 and TRBJ2-3): KAGVTQTPRYLIKTRGQQVTLSCSPISGHRSVSWYQQTPGQGLQFLFEYFSETQRNKGNFPGRFSGRQFSNSRSEMNVSTLELGDSALYLCASSGGTGQDTQYFGPGTRLTVL.

The chain is built from TRBV12-1 and TRBJ1-1; TRBD1, the D gene given by the table, was not confirmed from the DNA. TRBV12-1 is described as a pseudogene. This CDR3 has 17 amino acids. CDR3 in amino acids: CASVPGPWTETLTEAFF. CDR3 nucleotides: TGTGCCAGCGTTCCGGGACCGTGGACAGAGACACTCACTGAAGCTTTCTTT.

Written as DNA, the CDR3 is TGTGCCAGCAGCCTCGCTAGCGGGGGGGGGTCAGATACGCAGTATTTT. Translation gives CASSLASGGGSDTQYF. The J gene is TRBJ2-3, the V gene TRBV11-3, with 12 bases matching TRBD2. Germline CDR1 reads SGHNT; CDR2 reads YENEEA. The V and J ends lost 5 bases and 4 bases, in that order; junction bases with no gene match: 7. CDR3 length equals 16 residues.

The chain employs TRBV3-1 (or the pseudogene TRBV3-2) and TRBJ2-5, with 7 bases that match TRBD2. The CDR3 totals 13 residues. Germline assignment: CDR1 LGHDT and CDR2 YNNKEL (reference sequence). Unmatched junction bases numbered 2, after V lost 5 bases and J lost 2 bases. The CDR3 DNA reads as TGTGCCAGCAGCAAGGGACTACAAGAGACCCAGTACTTC. Amino acids: CASSKGLQETQYF.

The CDR3 DNA reads as TGTGCCAGCAGCGATCAGGGGACAGATACGCAGTATTTT. Its translation is CASSDQGTDTQYF. This chain uses TRBV5-4 with TRBJ2-3, with TRBD1 as a possible D gene (6 bases). V lost 4 bases to trimming and J lost 3 bases, with 9 bases between them. The V gene's germline CDR1 is SGHNT and CDR2 YYREEE (reference sequence). The length of the CDR3 is 13 residues.

The V call is TRBV5-6, the J call TRBJ1-2; TRBD1 matches at 9 bases. J gave up 3 bases and V 4 bases, and 7 bases lay outside the gene matches. In germline, CDR1 is SGHDT, CDR2 YYEEEE. This CDR3 contains 15 residues. In DNA form, the CDR3 reads TGTGCCAGCAGCCCGCGGGACAGGGCCTACTATGGCTACACCTTC. It is translated as CASSPRDRAYYGYTF. Using reference TRBV5-6 and TRBJ1-2 for the parts outside the CDR3, the full variable domain is DAGVTQSPTHLIKTRGQQVTLRCSPKSGHDTVSWYQQALGQGPQFIFQYYEEEERQRGNFPDRFSGHQFPNYSSELNVNALLLGDSALYLCASSPRDRAYYGYTFGSGTRLTVV.

A single count supports this clone. J is TRBJ2-3 and V is TRBV4-3, with a weak D call TRBD1 (7 bases). This CDR3 is 17 amino acids long. V lost 4 bases and J 7 bases, leaving 24 bases between the germline ends. The V gene's germline CDR1 is LGHNA and CDR2 YSLEER. CDR3 sequence: CASSLRTGGPGAHTQYF. The CDR3 DNA is TGCGCCAGCAGCCTTCGGACAGGTGGGCCGGGGGCCCATACGCAGTATTTT.

The chain recombines TRBV18 with TRBJ1-4; no clear D. This CDR3 has 14 residues. The germline V gene has CDR1 KGHSH and CDR2 LQKENI. The V and J ends lost 6 bases and 3 bases respectively, with 11 bases between them. The CDR3: CASSSTSANEKLFF. The CDR3 DNA is TGTGCCAGCTCGTCCACCTCAGCTAATGAAAAACTGTTTTTT.

V is TRBV7-2 and J is TRBJ2-3; 8 nucleotides align to TRBD2. Germline CDR1 and CDR2: SGHTA and FQGNSA. This CDR3 has 15 residues. Trimming took 3 bases from V and 2 from J; bases not matched to a gene: 4. The CDR3 sequence is CASSLRGGPTDTQYF. Here the CDR3 DNA reads TGTGCCAGCAGCTTGCGCGGGGGGCCCACAGATACGCAGTATTTT.

V is TRBV27 and J is TRBJ2-7; D is perhaps TRBD1 (6 bases). Between the trimmed V and J ends, which lost 3 bases and 0 bases, there was a span of 9 bases. The CDR3 is 14 residues long. Germline CDR1 is MNHEY and CDR2 is SMNVEV (reference sequence). Here the CDR3 DNA reads TGTGCCAGCAGTTTTCAGGGGAGCTCCTACGAGCAGTACTTC. The encoded protein is CASSFQGSSYEQYF.

This clone has more than one count but fewer than ten. The chain uses TRBV7-8 and TRBJ1-2; tentative D call: TRBD1 (5 bases). Germline-derived CDR1 and CDR2 are SGHVS and FQNEAQ. CDR3 length equals 15 residues. Trimming took off 1 base at V and 8 bases at J, with 17 bases between the two ends. This CDR3 reads CASSLESRAFGGYTF. CDR3 DNA sequence: TGTGCCAGCAGCTTAGAATCCAGGGCCTTTGGCGGCTACACCTTC.

The genes are TRBV2 and TRBJ1-5; D call uncertain. Germline V gives CDR1 SNHLY, CDR2 FYNNEI. The CDR3 is made up of 14 amino acids. V lost 3 bases to trimming and J lost 0 bases, with 6 bases between them. This CDR3 reads CASSEYFSNQPQHF. The CDR3 nucleotides are TGTGCCAGCAGTGAGTATTTTAGCAATCAGCCCCAGCATTTT.

The chain employs TRBV7-2 and TRBJ2-3; the match to TRBD1 covers 12 bases. Unmatched junction bases numbered 9, after V lost 5 bases and J lost 3 bases. The CDR3 loop spans 17 amino acids. The germline gives CDR1 SGHTA, CDR2 FQGNSA. The CDR3 DNA reads TGTGCCAGCAGCGAAACCGGGACAGGGGGCGTTACAGATACGCAGTATTTT. It codes for CASSETGTGGVTDTQYF.

The chain's CDR3 is CASSLSGGHYNEQFF. CDR3 coding DNA: TGTGCCAGCAGCCTGAGCGGGGGGCACTACAATGAGCAGTTCTTC. This chain joins TRBV7-3 and TRBJ2-1, with TRBD2 matching 9 bases. The J segment lost 3 bases and the V segment lost 5 bases, leaving 5 bases of the junction unmatched. The CDR3 is 15 residues long. Germline CDR1 SGHTA, CDR2 FQGTGA.

CDR3 sequence: CASSLVRGRGYTF. CDR3 in DNA: TGTGCCAGCAGCTTAGTCAGGGGGCGAGGCTACACCTTC. This chain joins TRBV7-2 and TRBJ1-2; 8 bases fit TRBD1. J lost 8 bases, V lost 1 base, and 3 bases had no gene match. CDR1 SGHTA and CDR2 FQGNSA come from the germline V gene. The CDR3 spans 13 residues.

The table lists this clone with a few counts. The rearrangement uses TRBV6-5 and TRBJ2-5, with a possible D match to TRBD2 (5 bases). The CDR3 contains 15 residues. Germline V gene lookup returns CDR1 MNHEY and CDR2 SVGAGI. V lost 2 bases, J lost 2 bases, and 12 bases lay in between. This chain's CDR3 is CASSYKRGVQETQYF. For the CDR3, the DNA is TGTGCCAGCAGTTACAAACGGGGAGTACAAGAGACCCAGTACTTC.

The chain combines TRBV4-3 with TRBJ1-2; no reliable D call. V was trimmed by 0 bases and J by 1 base, leaving 6 bases between them. The CDR3 totals 14 residues. Germline loops: CDR1 LGHNA, CDR2 YSLEER. DNA of the CDR3: TGCGCCAGCAGCCAAGAACTCGGTAACTATGGCTACACCTTC. Its protein is CASSQELGNYGYTF.

The chain joins TRBV5-4 to TRBJ2-3; 7 bases align to TRBD2. J lost 0 bases, V lost 5 bases, and 12 bases had no gene match. The germline CDR1 and CDR2 sequences are SGHNT and YYREEE (reference sequence). The CDR3 sequence is 17 residues long. Here the CDR3 reads CASRLGGGSKSTDTQYF. Written as DNA, the CDR3 is TGTGCCAGCAGGCTGGGGGGAGGGTCCAAAAGCACAGATACGCAGTATTTT. Using reference TRBV5-4 and TRBJ2-3 for the parts outside the CDR3, the full variable domain is ETGVTQSPTHLIKTRGQQVTLRCSSQSGHNTVSWYQQALGQGPQFIFQYYREEENGRGNFPPRFSGLQFPNYSSELNVNALELDDSALYLCASRLGGGSKSTDTQYFGPGTRLTVL.